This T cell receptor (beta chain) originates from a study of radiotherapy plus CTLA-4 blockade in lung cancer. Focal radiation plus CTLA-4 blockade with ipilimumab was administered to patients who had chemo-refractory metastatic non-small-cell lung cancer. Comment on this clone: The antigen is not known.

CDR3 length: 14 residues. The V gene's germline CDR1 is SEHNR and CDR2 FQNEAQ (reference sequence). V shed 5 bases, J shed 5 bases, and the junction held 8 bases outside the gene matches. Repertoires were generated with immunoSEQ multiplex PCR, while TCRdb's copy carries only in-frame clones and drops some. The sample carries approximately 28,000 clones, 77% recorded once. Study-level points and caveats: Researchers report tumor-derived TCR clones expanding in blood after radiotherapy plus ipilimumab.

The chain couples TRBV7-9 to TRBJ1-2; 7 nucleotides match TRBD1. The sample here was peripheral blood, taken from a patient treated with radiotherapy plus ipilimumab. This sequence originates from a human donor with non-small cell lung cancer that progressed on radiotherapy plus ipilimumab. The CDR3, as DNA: TGTGCCAGCAGCCTCGGTAAGGGGGCTTATGGCTACACCTTC. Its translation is CASSLGKGAYGYTF.